This T cell receptor (beta chain) came from a study of blood T cell repertoires in COVID-19. Overall study: Both acute and convalescent COVID-19 samples were obtained from the United States, Italy and Spain. T cells, B-cell-depleted T cells, or PBMCs provided the cDNA or gDNA that served as material.

Under the authors' procedure: Amplification from reference gene primers served as the basis for estimated nucleated cell counts. Profiling relied on immunoSEQ multiplex PCR, and the TCRdb table lists in-frame clones only, not all of them. V, J and clone size are those of that table, while D and trimming were read from the DNA. The table lists about 46,000 clones, under 95% of them singletons. Germline V gene sequence: CDR1 MDHEN, CDR2 SYDVKM. V gave up 2 bases and J gave up 6 bases; unmatched junction bases: 7. The CDR3 runs to 15 residues. This sequence was found in a man aged 50 to 59 with acute or convalescent COVID-19. The sample was peripheral blood. The chain is built from TRBV28 and TRBJ2-4; 7 nucleotides line up with TRBD1. In DNA form, the CDR3 reads TGTGCCAGCAGTTTACAAGGGGGCGGCGGAAACATTCAGTACTTC. Its translation is CASSLQGGGGNIQYF.